This passage covers 30 T cell receptor beta chains from one sample sequenced in a study of T cells in Graves' hyperthyroidism and ophthalmopathy. Amplification of TCR beta CDR3 regions used RNA as the template. Initially, a first-round RT-PCR of the TCR CDR3 employed the HTBI primer set. Via MiXCR, TCRdb re-called the multiplex PCR reads, giving one row per CDR3 protein. The sample carries around 720,000 distinct CDR3 sequences, roughly 32% recorded once. The sample taken for sequencing was blood. The receptor source for this set is a woman aged 40 to 50 with Graves' hyperthyroidism.

This clonotype was recorded many times. CDR3 residues: CASRWEPNTEAFF. The CDR3 DNA sequence: TGTGCCAGCAGGTGGGAGCCAAACACTGAAGCTTTCTTT. This chain connects TRBV12-3 or TRBV12-4 to TRBJ1-1; D is unresolved. Trimming left V 6 bases short and J 2 bases short, with 10 bases between. There are 13 residues in the CDR3.

In its sample, this clonotype was seen many times. The chain is built from TRBV9 and TRBJ2-5; 7 bases align to TRBD2. CDR3 length: 15 amino acids. Germline lookup yields CDR1 SGDLS and CDR2 YYNGEE. J was trimmed by 4 bases and V by 0 bases; bases with no gene match: 6. The CDR3 here is CASSVAGGVVETQYF. CDR3 bases: TGTGCCAGCAGCGTAGCGGGAGGTGTCGTAGAGACCCAGTACTTC. The complete variable domain, with remaining parts taken from reference TRBV9 and TRBJ2-5, reads DSGVTQTPKHLITATGQRVTLRCSPRSGDLSVYWYQQSLDQGLQFLIQYYNGEERAKGNILERFSAQQFPDLHSELNLSSLELGDSALYFCASSVAGGVVETQYFGPGTRLLVL.

The CDR3 spells CASRGGGPNTEAFF. The CDR3 nucleotides are TGTGCCAGTCGTGGCGGGGGCCCGAACACTGAAGCTTTCTTT. J is TRBJ1-1 and V is TRBV7-9, with D possibly TRBD1 on 6 matching bases. The V and J ends lost 9 bases and 1 base respectively, with 15 bases between them. This CDR3 contains 14 residues. Germline CDR1 reads SEHNR; CDR2 reads FQNEAQ (reference sequence).

This clonotype was observed many times. This sequence joins TRBV24-1 and TRBJ1-2; possible D gene TRBD1, 6 bases. This CDR3 is built from 17 residues. V lost 3 bases and J 4 bases, leaving 20 bases between the germline ends. Germline V gives CDR1 KGHDR, CDR2 SFDVKD. CDR3 region: CATSDGSQGSSFYGYTF. The CDR3 DNA reads as TGTGCCACCAGTGATGGATCACAGGGCTCCTCCTTCTATGGCTACACCTTC.

Many counts were recorded for this clonotype. The rearrangement joins TRBV7-3 to TRBJ1-1; TRBD1 matches at 8 bases. The CDR3 loop spans 15 amino acids. V lost 1 base and J lost 4; bases outside the gene matches: 5. CDR1 is SGHTA, CDR2 FQGTGA, per germline. The CDR3 bases are TGTGCCAGCAGCTTAATCGCCGACAGGGGCACTGAAGCTTTCTTT. Translating it yields CASSLIADRGTEAFF.

Details on this clonotype: At one of its ends the junction is not consistent with the germline gene, which may arise from a read error. CDR3 DNA sequence: TGTGCCAGCAGCTTAGCGGCAGGGTTGGGCTACGAGCGGTACTTC. Translating it yields CASSLAAGLGYERYF. V usage is TRBV7-2 and J usage is TRBJ2-7; a possible D gene is TRBD1 (5 bases). Germline V gene data show CDR1 as SGHTA and CDR2 as FQGNSA. The CDR3 sequence is 15 residues long.

This clonotype was seen only a few times. V is TRBV7-9 and J is TRBJ1-2; weak D call: TRBD1 (6 bases). The germline V gene has CDR1 SEHNR and CDR2 FQNEAQ (reference sequence). This CDR3 contains 15 residues. V was pared by 8 bases and J by 5 bases, with 21 bases between. The CDR3 bases are TGTGCCAGCTCCCTGGATGGGGGGGCCTGGTATGGCTACACCTTC. Its translation: CASSLDGGAWYGYTF.

This clonotype was counted at least ten times. The CDR3 sequence: CSVEAPASGANVLTF. The CDR3 DNA reads as TGCAGCGTTGAAGCTCCTGCCTCTGGGGCCAACGTCCTGACTTTC. This sequence joins TRBV29-1 and TRBJ2-6; D not certain. This CDR3 contains 15 residues. Germline CDR1 SQVTM, CDR2 ANQGSEA. V shed 1 base and J shed 0 bases, with 7 bases lying between them.

Comments on this clonotype: A much more abundant neighbour one base away suggests this may be a read error. The V and J genes are TRBV7-9 and TRBJ2-7, with a possible D match to TRBD1 (6 bases). Per the germline V gene, CDR1 is SEHNR and CDR2 is FQNEAQ (reference sequence). This CDR3 region has 14 residues. The CDR3 loop reads CASGLAQGSYEQYF. For the CDR3, the DNA is TGTGCCAGCGGCTTAGCACAGGGATCCTACGAGCAGTACTTC. Together with reference TRBV7-9 and TRBJ2-7, the CDR3 gives the full variable domain: DTGVSQNPRHKITKRGQNVTFRCDPISEHNRLYWYRQTLGQGPEFLTYFQNEAQLEKSRLLSDRFSAERPKGSFSTLEIQRTEQGDSAMYLCASGLAQGSYEQYFGPGTRLTVT.

The V gene is TRBV4-2, the J gene TRBJ2-7; 7 bases agree with TRBD1. J was trimmed by 5 bases and V by 4 bases; bases with no gene match: 8. The germline V gene encodes CDR1 LGHNA and CDR2 YNFKEQ. This CDR3 spans 14 amino acids. CDR3 sequence (DNA): TGTGCCAGCAGCCTCAGGGGGTTGGACGACGAGCAGTACTTC. Its protein product is CASSLRGLDDEQYF.

This clonotype was counted at least ten times. This chain uses TRBV9 with TRBJ2-7; D remains ambiguous. The V end lost 4 bases, the J end lost 3 bases, and 11 bases lay between the germline ends. Looked up from germline, CDR1 is SGDLS and CDR2 is YYNGEE. This CDR3 is built from 13 residues. CDR3 in amino acids: CASSLGSHYEQYF. As DNA, the CDR3 is TGTGCCAGCAGCCTCGGGTCCCACTACGAGCAGTACTTC.

In the case of this clonotype: This may be a read error, as it is one base from a much larger clone. This chain connects TRBV7-2 to TRBJ2-7; D might be TRBD2 (6 bases). This CDR3 is 15 amino acids long. Trimming took 5 bases from V and 0 from J, leaving 14 bases between them. Germline values: CDR1 SGHTA, CDR2 FQGNSA. The CDR3 loop is CASSPRRDGSYEQYF. The CDR3 DNA reads as TGTGCCAGCAGCCCGAGGAGGGACGGCTCCTACGAGCAGTACTTC.

This clonotype has only a few counts. This chain joins TRBV20-1 and TRBJ2-6, with D uncertain. From germline, CDR1 is DFQATT and CDR2 SNEGSKA (reference sequence). This CDR3 region has 14 residues. Between the trimmed V and J ends, which lost 0 bases and 0 bases, there was a span of 3 bases. The CDR3 bases are TGCAGTGCTAGAGACAACTCTGGGGCCAACGTCCTGACTTTC. As protein: CSARDNSGANVLTF.

This rearrangement joins TRBV10-3 to TRBJ1-5; D is unresolved. Trimming took 7 bases from V and 4 from J, leaving 11 bases between them. Germline V gene lookup returns CDR1 ENHRY and CDR2 SYGVKD. The CDR3 contains 13 residues. This CDR3 is CAITDPNNQPQHF. The DNA for the CDR3 is TGTGCCATCACCGACCCCAATAATCAGCCCCAGCATTTT.

This clonotype was observed a handful of times. The chain joins TRBV6-1 to TRBJ1-6; D possibly corresponds to TRBD1 (5 bases). The CDR3 consists of 15 residues. The V gene lost 3 bases and the J gene lost 10 bases, with 16 bases spanning the gap. CDR1 MNHNS and CDR2 SASEGT come from the germline V gene. The CDR3 DNA reads TGTGCCAGCAGTGACGGTAGGGGTTTTGGGTCACCCCTCCACTTT. Its translation is CASSDGRGFGSPLHF.

V and J are TRBV7-9 and TRBJ1-2; D not resolved. This CDR3 is 14 amino acids long. The germline CDR1 and CDR2 sequences are SEHNR and FQNEAQ (reference sequence). V lost 10 bases to trimming and J lost 13 bases, with 28 bases between them. The CDR3 DNA follows: TGTGCCATGGGCCCTAGCTCTGGAGACAAAGGTCGCACCTTC. It codes for CAMGPSSGDKGRTF. The whole variable domain, filled in from reference TRBV7-9 and TRBJ1-2, reads DTGVSQNPRHKITKRGQNVTFRCDPISEHNRLYWYRQTLGQGPEFLTYFQNEAQLEKSRLLSDRFSAERPKGSFSTLEIQRTEQGDSAMYLCAMGPSSGDKGRTFGSGTRLTVV.

The chain recombines TRBV19 with TRBJ2-7, with TRBD2 as a possible D gene (5 bases). Per germline, CDR1 LNHDA and CDR2 SQIVND (reference sequence). CDR3 length: 15 residues. The ends were cut back, 1 base at V and 6 bases at J, with 16 bases in the middle. In DNA form, the CDR3 reads TGTGCCAGTAGTATAGCCGGGGATGGTCCTGGCGAGCAGTACTTC. Translating it yields CASSIAGDGPGEQYF.

The genes are TRBV4-3 and TRBJ1-3; D is ambiguous. Trimming removed 5 bases from V and 0 bases from J, with 11 bases in between. This CDR3 comprises 15 residues. CDR1 and CDR2 (germline): LGHNA, YSLEER. CDR3 bases: TGCGCCAGCAGCGACCGGGCCCACTCTGGAAACACCATATATTTT. Its protein is CASSDRAHSGNTIYF.

This clonotype was counted at least ten times. The V call is TRBV7-9, the J call TRBJ1-1; the D is unclear. Trimming took 0 bases from V and 6 from J, leaving 5 bases between them. Germline V gene data show CDR1 as SEHNR and CDR2 as FQNEAQ (reference sequence). The CDR3 spans 12 residues. This CDR3 is CASSLAGAEAFF. DNA of the CDR3: TGTGCCAGCAGCTTAGCGGGAGCTGAAGCTTTCTTT.

Points on this clonotype: A single base separates this from a much larger clone, so it may be a read error. The CDR3 end shows no conserved phenylalanine or tryptophan, and so a read error is likely. This chain joins TRBV9 and TRBJ1-1; D call uncertain. There are 14 residues in the CDR3. CDR1 is SGDLS, CDR2 YYNGEE, per germline. The V end lost 3 bases, the J end lost 5 bases, and 14 bases lay between the germline ends. The CDR3, as DNA: TGTGCCAGCAGCGCGGATATCAGCGGAACTGAAGCTTTCCTT. This codes for CASSADISGTEAFL.

The chain is built from TRBV11-2 and TRBJ2-4; 9 bases are shared with TRBD1. The CDR3 totals 16 residues. Per germline, CDR1 SGHAT and CDR2 FQNNGV. V shed 5 bases, J shed 0 bases, and the junction held 5 bases outside the gene matches. Here the CDR3 DNA reads TGTGCCAGCAGCCCCTGGGACAGGGTAGCCAAAAACATTCAGTACTTC. This gives the protein CASSPWDRVAKNIQYF.

To note about this clonotype: This clone may be a read error of a much larger clone one base away. Written as DNA, the CDR3 is TGTGCCAGCAGAAGGGAGGACACTGAAGCTTCCTTT. This translates into CASRREDTEASF. The genes are TRBV25-1 and TRBJ1-1, with D tentatively TRBD1 (5 bases). This CDR3 has 12 amino acids. Germline assignment: CDR1 MGHDK and CDR2 SYGVNS.

This clonotype was found many times. The J gene is TRBJ1-3, the V gene TRBV12-3 or TRBV12-4; D is unresolved. Deletions cut 2 bases from V and 4 bases from J, with 9 bases between. The CDR3 has 14 amino acids. As DNA, the CDR3 is TGTGCCAGCAGTTTATGGACTTCGGGAAACACCATATATTTT. It codes for CASSLWTSGNTIYF.

This clonotype was recorded a few times. The chain couples TRBV4-1 to TRBJ1-5; TRBD1 matches 7 bases. Trimming took 3 bases from V and 1 from J; bases not matched to a gene: 9. This CDR3 spans 17 amino acids. Germline V gene lookup returns CDR1 MGHRA and CDR2 YSYEKL. CDR3 in amino acids: CASSHPRGGSSNQPQHF. CDR3 bases: TGCGCCAGCAGCCACCCAAGAGGGGGCTCGAGCAATCAGCCCCAGCATTTT.

Of note for this clonotype: This may be a read error, as it is one base from a much larger clone. V usage is TRBV20-1 and J usage is TRBJ1-3, with D uncertain. V was cut by 0 bases and J by 2 bases, with 5 bases left in between. The CDR3 sequence is 13 residues long. Germline V lookup: CDR1 DFQATT, CDR2 SNEGSKA (reference sequence). The CDR3 DNA is TGCAGTGCTAGAGAGGTCGCTGGAAACACCATATATTTT. It encodes CSAREVAGNTIYF.

With regard to this clonotype: One junction end does not reproduce the germline sequence, and a read error may be involved. The chain couples TRBV7-2 to TRBJ1-3, with 10 bases lining up with TRBD1. Germline V gene lookup returns CDR1 SGHTA and CDR2 FQGNSA. The CDR3 contains 15 residues. CDR3 sequence reads: CASSQGTGAGNTIYF. Here the CDR3 DNA reads TGCGCCAGCAGCCAAGGGACAGGGGCTGGAAACACCATATATTTT.

Worth noting for this clonotype: This likely comes from a read error, as the CDR3 has no conserved phenylalanine or tryptophan at its end. CDR3 sequence: CSAVAGVSGPSAEQYL. For the CDR3, the DNA is TGCAGTGCAGTAGCGGGGGTTAGCGGACCTTCTGCCGAGCAGTACCTC. The chain couples TRBV20-1 to TRBJ2-7, with 9 positions matching TRBD2. The CDR3 runs to 16 residues. CDR1 DFQATT and CDR2 SNEGSKA come from the germline V gene (reference sequence). J gave up 6 bases and V 6 bases, and 18 bases lay outside the gene matches.

The rearrangement joins TRBV7-6 to TRBJ1-1; no reliable D call. With 4 bases removed from V and 3 bases from J, the gap between germline ends came to 9 bases. CDR1 and CDR2 from the germline V gene are SGHVS and FNYEAQ. The CDR3 is 13 residues long. The DNA for the CDR3 is TGTGCCAGCAGCTCGTCGTGGGACACTGAAGCTTTCTTT. It yields the protein CASSSSWDTEAFF.

The CDR3 bases are TGTGCCAGTTCTAAACAGATCAACACTGAAGCTTTCTTT. It translates to CASSKQINTEAFF. The rearrangement joins TRBV19 to TRBJ1-1; D is ambiguous. The germline CDR1 and CDR2 sequences are LNHDA and SQIVND (reference sequence). Trimming stripped 8 bases from V and 2 bases from J, with 12 bases between. The CDR3 totals 13 residues.

In its sample, this clonotype was seen once. The J gene is TRBJ1-2, the V gene TRBV7-9, with D possibly matching TRBD1 (6 bases). CDR1 is SEHNR and CDR2 is FQNEAQ in the germline V gene (reference sequence). This CDR3 has 13 residues. V lost 6 bases, J lost 13 bases, and 21 bases lay in between. The DNA of the CDR3 is TGTGCCAGCAGTCCTCTCGGGGACAAAGGTCGCACCTTC. Amino acids: CASSPLGDKGRTF.